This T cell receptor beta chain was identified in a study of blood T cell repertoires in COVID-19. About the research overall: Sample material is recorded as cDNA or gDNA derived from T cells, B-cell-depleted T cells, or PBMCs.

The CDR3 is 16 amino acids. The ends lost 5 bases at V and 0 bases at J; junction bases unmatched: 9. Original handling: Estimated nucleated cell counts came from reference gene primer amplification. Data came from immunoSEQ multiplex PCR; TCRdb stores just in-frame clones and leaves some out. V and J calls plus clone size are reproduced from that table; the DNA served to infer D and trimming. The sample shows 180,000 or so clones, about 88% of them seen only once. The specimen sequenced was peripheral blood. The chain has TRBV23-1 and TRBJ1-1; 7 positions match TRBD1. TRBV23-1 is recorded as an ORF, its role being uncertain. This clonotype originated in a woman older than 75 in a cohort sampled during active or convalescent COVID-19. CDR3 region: CASSIHRDRMNTEAFF. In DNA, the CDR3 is TGCGCCAGCAGTATCCACCGGGACAGAATGAACACTGAAGCTTTCTTT.